These T cell receptor beta chains were read from a single sample in a study of early T cells in non-severe SARS-CoV-2 infection. A single record per CDR3 protein comes from TCRdb applying MiXCR to the 5' RACE reads. This sample has 64,000 or so distinct CDR3 sequences; roughly 12% occur once, and the top ten carry over 1.2%. Sequencing used whole blood, obtained at baseline. These TCRs come from an adult who was a healthcare worker with PCR-confirmed SARS-CoV-2 infection or an uninfected control (not recorded which). Each CDR3 is given with its conserved first and last residue. Fields, in order: V gene, J gene, D gene, clone size, CDR3 protein, CDR3 DNA. The D gene is left open where the match is weak. Clone sizes are given selectively: once, few, many, or a class where the clone is expanded.

TRBV7-2	TRBJ1-1	.	.	CASSRIRGGAFF	TGTGCCAGCAGCAGAATCAGGGGCGGAGCTTTCTTT
TRBV7-9	TRBJ2-2	TRBD1	.	CASSPWTGLAGELFF	TGTGCCAGCAGCCCGTGGACAGGGTTGGCCGGGGAGCTGTTTTTT
TRBV28	TRBJ2-2	.	many	CASSLGTNTGELFF	TGTGCCAGCAGCTTAGGGACAAACACCGGGGAGCTGTTTTTT
TRBV6-2/TRBV6-3	TRBJ2-3	TRBD2	few	CASSYSSGAGVGTDTQYF	TGTGCCAGCAGTTACTCCTCTGGAGCGGGAGTAGGCACAGATACGCAGTATTTT
TRBV18	TRBJ2-3	.	few	CASSPQRGLSTDTQYF	TGTGCCAGCTCACCACAGAGGGGCCTGAGCACAGATACGCAGTATTTT
TRBV11-2	TRBJ1-2	TRBD1	few	CASSPLPEMTGKDGYTF	TGTGCCAGCAGCCCCCTACCAGAAATGACAGGGAAGGATGGCTACACCTTC
TRBV15	TRBJ1-2	.	many	CATSRDPIYGYTF	TGTGCCACCAGCAGAGATCCTATCTATGGCTACACCTTC
TRBV4-1	TRBJ1-1	.	.	CASSQPGQRGTEAFF	TGCGCCAGCAGCCAACCCGGCCAGCGGGGCACTGAAGCTTTCTTT
TRBV12-3/TRBV12-4	TRBJ1-2	.	few	CASTYKSNYGYTF	TGTGCCAGCACCTATAAAAGCAACTATGGCTACACCTTC
TRBV11-2	TRBJ2-1	.	few	CASNPGENEQFF	TGTGCCAGCAACCCCGGGGAGAATGAGCAGTTCTTC
TRBV20-1	TRBJ1-4	.	.	CSAGTGTPTIEKLFF	TGCAGTGCCGGAACAGGGACCCCGACCATCGAAAAACTGTTTTTT
TRBV20-1	TRBJ2-2	.	.	CSAIRTGNTGELFF	TGCAGTGCTATAAGGACGGGGAACACCGGGGAGCTGTTTTTT
TRBV20-1	TRBJ1-2	.	few	CSARDRQFYGYTF	TGCAGTGCTAGAGATCGACAGTTTTATGGCTACACCTTC
TRBV25-1	TRBJ2-7	TRBD1	few	CASSTGTGPYEQYF	TGTGCCAGCAGTACCGGGACAGGGCCCTACGAGCAGTACTTC
TRBV19	TRBJ2-2	.	.	CASSLEITGELFF	TGTGCCAGTAGTTTGGAAATCACCGGGGAGCTGTTTTTT
TRBV27	TRBJ1-5	.	.	CASSSGDSNQPQHF	TGTGCCAGCAGTTCAGGAGATAGCAATCAGCCCCAGCATTTT
TRBV29-1	TRBJ1-1	.	.	CSVEGRGGRAFF	TGCAGCGTTGAGGGCAGGGGAGGGAGAGCTTTCTTT
TRBV7-6	TRBJ2-1	TRBD1	few	CASSTNYGTANEQFF	TGTGCCAGCAGCACCAATTACGGGACAGCTAATGAGCAGTTCTTC
TRBV11-2	TRBJ2-5	.	.	CASSSTRETQYF	TGTGCCAGCAGTTCGACTAGAGAGACCCAGTACTTC
TRBV7-9	TRBJ1-2	.	few	CASSLDQGSNYGYTF	TGTGCCAGCAGCTTAGATCAGGGATCGAACTATGGCTACACCTTC
TRBV7-6	TRBJ2-5	TRBD1	.	CASSGLGQEETQYF	TGTGCCAGCAGCGGGCTGGGACAGGAAGAGACCCAGTACTTC
TRBV30	TRBJ2-2	.	many	CAWEGGLTGELFF	TGTGCCTGGGAAGGAGGCCTCACCGGGGAGCTGTTTTTT
TRBV20-1	TRBJ2-7	.	.	CSAWTEGYEQYF	TGCAGTGCTTGGACAGAGGGCTACGAGCAGTACTTC
TRBV28	TRBJ1-3	TRBD1	.	CASRGQIYSGNTIYF	TGTGCCAGCAGGGGACAGATTTACTCTGGAAACACCATATATTTT
TRBV7-8	TRBJ2-5	TRBD2	.	CASSLGLVAGEGETQYF	TGTGCCAGCAGCTTAGGATTGGTAGCGGGCGAGGGGGAGACCCAGTACTTC
TRBV5-1	TRBJ2-1	TRBD2	.	CASYSGTSGYYNEQFF	TGCGCCAGCTACTCCGGGACTAGCGGGTACTACAATGAGCAGTTCTTC
TRBV5-1	TRBJ2-7	TRBD1	few	CASSLFTGGAWDYEQYF	TGCGCCAGCAGCTTGTTTACAGGGGGCGCTTGGGACTACGAGCAGTACTTC
TRBV27	TRBJ1-2	TRBD1	few	CASSVDRGNYGYTF	TGTGCCAGCAGCGTGGACAGGGGGAACTATGGCTACACCTTC
TRBV5-6	TRBJ1-1	.	.	CASSFGGGYTEAFF	TGTGCCAGCAGCTTCGGCGGCGGCTACACTGAAGCTTTCTTT
TRBV6-2/TRBV6-3	TRBJ2-3	.	many	CASRSMIDTQYF	TGTGCCAGCAGATCCATGATAGATACGCAGTATTTT
TRBV6-2/TRBV6-3	TRBJ1-1	.	many	CASTQLDTEAFF	TGTGCCAGCACCCAACTGGACACTGAAGCTTTCTTT
TRBV2	TRBJ1-5	.	many	CASSEGGTSNQPQHF	TGTGCCAGCAGTGAAGGCGGGACTAGCAATCAGCCCCAGCATTTT
TRBV24-1	TRBJ2-3	.	.	CATSDSRTGTYTQYF	TGTGCCACCAGTGACTCGAGGACGGGGACCTATACGCAGTATTTT
TRBV5-4	TRBJ1-2	.	few	CASSWRQHGDYGYTF	TGTGCCAGCAGCTGGAGACAGCACGGGGACTATGGCTACACCTTC
TRBV19	TRBJ2-7	TRBD1	few	CASTSGDRAYEQYF	TGTGCCAGTACCAGTGGGGACAGGGCCTACGAGCAGTACTTC
TRBV6-5	TRBJ2-3	TRBD1	.	CASKKDRGFSDTQCF	TGTGCCAGCAAGAAGGACAGGGGGTTTTCAGATACGCAGTGTTTT
TRBV5-1	TRBJ2-5	.	.	CASSLPQEETQYF	TGCGCCAGCAGCCTGCCCCAGGAGGAGACCCAGTACTTC
TRBV5-1	TRBJ1-4	.	few	CASSLYGGDEKLFF	TGCGCCAGCAGCTTATACGGCGGGGATGAAAAACTGTTTTTT
TRBV29-1	TRBJ1-2	.	few	CSADSGVNYGYTF	TGCAGCGCAGACTCAGGGGTTAACTATGGCTACACCTTC
TRBV7-9	TRBJ2-1	TRBD1	few	CASSFPPGTGGPSSYNEQFF	TGTGCCAGCAGCTTTCCCCCCGGGACAGGGGGCCCAAGCTCCTACAATGAGCAGTTCTTC
TRBV6-2/TRBV6-3	TRBJ2-1	TRBD2	many	CASSSGASGSLSSYNEQFF	TGTGCCAGCAGTAGTGGAGCTAGCGGGTCTCTTAGCTCCTACAATGAGCAGTTCTTC
TRBV12-3/TRBV12-4	TRBJ2-3	.	few	CASISEGSVGDTQYF	TGTGCCAGCATCTCAGAGGGGTCTGTGGGAGATACGCAGTATTTT
TRBV6-5	TRBJ2-7	TRBD1	.	CASSLGTGRNEQYF	TGTGCCAGCAGTCTAGGGACAGGGAGGAACGAGCAGTACTTC
TRBV19	TRBJ2-7	.	few	CASSNTKGGRDRYEQYF	TGTGCCAGTAGTAACACCAAAGGCGGACGGGATCGCTACGAGCAGTACTTC
TRBV11-2	TRBJ2-3	.	.	CASRGQNTDTQYF	TGTGCCAGCCGGGGGCAAAACACAGATACGCAGTATTTT
TRBV6-2/TRBV6-3	TRBJ2-7	.	.	CASTQKREQYF	TGTGCCAGCACCCAAAAACGCGAGCAGTACTTC
TRBV28	TRBJ2-3	.	few	CASSPSWDTQYF	TGTGCCAGCAGTCCGTCCTGGGATACGCAGTATTTT
TRBV20-1	TRBJ2-1	TRBD2	.	CSARATSGTRNEQFF	TGCAGTGCTAGGGCTACTAGCGGGACCCGTAATGAGCAGTTCTTC
TRBV3-1	TRBJ1-1	.	.	CASSQDVLGGEAFF	TGTGCCAGCAGCCAAGACGTCCTGGGGGGTGAAGCTTTCTTT